The 2 T cell receptor beta chains below come from one sample, sequenced in a study of Graves' ophthalmopathy and Graves' hyperthyroidism. RNA transcripts served as template for amplifying TCR beta CDR3 sequences. HTBI-primed first-round RT-PCR preceded second-round multiplex PCR. A single record per CDR3 protein comes from TCRdb applying MiXCR to the multiplex PCR reads. The sample includes almost 750,000 distinct CDR3 sequences, about 44% of them seen just once. The material sequenced was peripheral blood. These TCRs come from an adult man with Graves' ophthalmopathy.

The rearrangement uses TRBV20-1 and TRBJ2-7; the match to TRBD2 covers 8 bases. Germline-derived CDR1 and CDR2 are DFQATT and SNEGSKA (reference sequence). Trimming removed 0 bases from V and 4 bases from J; junction bases left unmatched: 5. This CDR3 has 14 residues. For the CDR3, the DNA is TGCAGTGCTAGAGATCCCAGCGGGGGATACGAGCAGTACTTC. Amino acid sequence: CSARDPSGGYEQYF.

This clonotype was seen many times. The chain uses TRBV7-9 and TRBJ1-1, with 11 bases fitting TRBD1. V gave up 5 bases and J gave up 3 bases; unmatched junction bases: 2. Per germline, CDR1 SEHNR and CDR2 FQNEAQ (reference sequence). CDR3 length: 14 amino acids. CDR3 residues: CASSEGQGDTEAFF. In DNA form, the CDR3 reads TGTGCCAGCAGCGAGGGACAGGGGGACACTGAAGCTTTCTTT.